The clone carrying this TCR beta chain has just one count. Germline-derived CDR1 and CDR2 are SGHDN and FVKESK. CDR3 size: 13 residues. V lost 6 bases to trimming and J lost 0 bases, with 5 bases between them. This sample is drawn from a study of blood T cell repertoires in COVID-19. TCRdb's copy holds only in-frame clones and misses some; the assay was immunoSEQ multiplex PCR. The table includes some 200,000 clones, 80% to 90% detected once. The rearrangement links TRBV14 to TRBJ2-2, with no clear D. Sample: peripheral blood. This clonotype was sampled from a woman aged 55-75 years with COVID-19, enrolled during active disease. The CDR3 reads CASRRANTGELFF. CDR3 bases: TGTGCCAGCAGGCGCGCGAACACCGGGGAGCTGTTTTTT.